A single sample is the source of the 27 T cell receptor beta chains below, sequenced in a study of blood T cell repertoires in COVID-19 (dated by TCRdb to about 2020). The method was the immunoSEQ multiplex PCR assay. In TCRdb, the immuneACCESS table is reduced to in-frame sequences with V and J assigned. These tables do not hold every clone; where another copy was compared, an unresolved V gene accounts for under half, and the others remain unexplained. The sample records over 200,000 clones, about 80% of which are singletons. The ten top clones hold about 3.1% of the sample. Sequenced input: peripheral blood. The receptors here all came from a woman older than 75 with acute or convalescent COVID-19.

In regard to this clone: The junction departs from the called germline gene at one end, perhaps through a read error. The genes are TRBV12-3 or TRBV12-4 and TRBJ2-1; 9 bases match TRBD2. The CDR3 spans 11 residues. This CDR3 reads CASSFESGRIF. The CDR3 DNA is TGTGCCAGCAGTTTTGAAAGCGGGAGGATCTTC.

The chain has TRBV2 and TRBJ1-6; TRBD1 is a possible D gene (5 bases). The CDR3 is made up of 14 amino acids. Trimming cost V 6 bases and J 7 bases, with 13 bases left between them. The germline gives CDR1 SNHLY, CDR2 FYNNEI. CDR3 amino acids: CASREGNGNSPLHF. The CDR3 nucleotides are TGTGCCAGCAGGGAGGGGAACGGGAATTCACCCCTCCACTTT.

The chain uses TRBV3-1 (or the pseudogene TRBV3-2) and TRBJ1-2; 7 positions match TRBD1. Trimming took 2 bases from V and 6 from J; bases not matched to a gene: 9. The CDR3 length is 15 residues. Germline V gene sequence: CDR1 LGHDT, CDR2 YNNKEL (reference sequence). In DNA form, the CDR3 reads TGTGCCAGCAGCCAAAAGAGAGGGACAGCTCATGGCTACACCTTC. It encodes CASSQKRGTAHGYTF.

This clone showed up just once. The rearrangement uses TRBV7-9 and TRBJ2-2; 8 nucleotides line up with TRBD1. V gave up 2 bases and J gave up 4 bases; unmatched junction bases: 3. The CDR3 spans 15 residues. Per the germline V gene, CDR1 is SEHNR and CDR2 is FQNEAQ (reference sequence). CDR3 region: CASSLQGAPTGELFF. The CDR3 DNA reads as TGTGCCAGCAGCTTACAGGGGGCGCCCACCGGGGAGCTGTTTTTT.

This clone was counted only a few times. The chain is built from TRBV5-1 and TRBJ1-2; 9 bases agree with TRBD1. CDR1 and CDR2 (germline): SGHRS, YFSETQ. The CDR3 has 15 residues. V gave up 0 bases and J gave up 4 bases; unmatched junction bases: 4. This CDR3 reads CASSLAGQGAYGYTF. The DNA of the CDR3 is TGCGCCAGCAGCTTGGCGGGACAGGGAGCCTATGGCTACACCTTC.

The chain uses TRBV19 and TRBJ1-4, with D maybe TRBD1 (5 bases). This CDR3 is 14 amino acids long. Germline V gives CDR1 LNHDA, CDR2 SQIVND (reference sequence). The V end was cut by 6 bases, the J end by 7 bases, with 15 bases between. The CDR3 sequence: CASSLQGLGEKLFF. CDR3 nucleotides: TGTGCCAGTAGCCTGCAGGGTTTGGGTGAAAAACTGTTTTTT.

J is TRBJ1-2 and V is TRBV6-5, with 9 nucleotides matching TRBD1. The CDR3 has 15 residues. The germline V gene has CDR1 MNHEY and CDR2 SVGAGI. The J segment lost 1 base and the V segment lost 6 bases, leaving 6 bases of the junction unmatched. The chain's CDR3 is CASRPTGGNNYGYTF. The DNA for the CDR3 is TGTGCCAGCAGACCGACAGGGGGGAATAACTATGGCTACACCTTC.

This chain connects TRBV19 to TRBJ1-4, with a weak D call TRBD1 (6 bases). The CDR3 covers 16 residues. V lost 4 bases and J lost 0, with 12 bases in between. Germline CDR1 reads LNHDA; CDR2 reads SQIVND (reference sequence). The CDR3 sequence: CASSRQALATNEKLFF. For the CDR3, the DNA is TGTGCCAGTAGTAGACAGGCCCTTGCAACTAATGAAAAACTGTTTTTT.

The table lists this clone with a few counts. The CDR3 here is CASSQGSLGNEKLFF. The CDR3 bases are TGCGCCAGCAGCCAGGGGAGTCTGGGGAATGAAAAACTGTTTTTT. The chain couples TRBV4-3 to TRBJ1-4; D is uncertain. The V end was cut by 3 bases, the J end by 5 bases, with 13 bases between. Germline V gene data show CDR1 as LGHNA and CDR2 as YSLEER. The CDR3 is 15 residues long.

The V and J genes are TRBV5-1 and TRBJ2-1, with 8 bases lining up with TRBD1. The V and J ends lost 4 bases and 0 bases, in that order; junction bases with no gene match: 6. In germline, CDR1 is SGHRS, CDR2 YFSETQ. CDR3 size: 16 residues. The CDR3 DNA reads as TGCGCCAGCAGCCGCGGACAGGGTAGCTCCTACAATGAGCAGTTCTTC. Amino acid sequence: CASSRGQGSSYNEQFF.

The count of this clone is one. The chain combines TRBV5-4 with TRBJ2-6; D is unresolved. Germline loops: CDR1 SGHNT, CDR2 YYREEE (reference sequence). V dropped 4 bases and J dropped 0 bases, with 11 bases sitting between them. The CDR3 runs to 16 residues. CDR3 in amino acids: CASSIPRNSGANVLTF. The CDR3, as DNA: TGTGCCAGCAGCATCCCGAGGAACTCTGGGGCCAACGTCCTGACTTTC. Complete variable domain (other parts from reference TRBV5-4 and TRBJ2-6): ETGVTQSPTHLIKTRGQQVTLRCSSQSGHNTVSWYQQALGQGPQFIFQYYREEENGRGNFPPRFSGLQFPNYSSELNVNALELDDSALYLCASSIPRNSGANVLTFGAGSRLTVL.

This chain joins TRBV6-5 and TRBJ1-4; 10 nucleotides line up with TRBD1. The CDR3 is 14 residues long. Germline V gene data show CDR1 as MNHEY and CDR2 as SVGAGI. V shed 7 bases, J shed 6 bases, and the junction held 5 bases outside the gene matches. The DNA of the CDR3 is TGTGCCAGCACTATGGACAGGGGGTATGAAAAACTGTTTTTT. It specifies CASTMDRGYEKLFF.

The chain employs TRBV10-3 and TRBJ1-5; no definite D call. The CDR3 contains 13 residues. The V end was cut by 10 bases, the J end by 6 bases, with 16 bases between. Germline assignment: CDR1 ENHRY and CDR2 SYGVKD. The CDR3 bases are TGTGCCACTAGGATCGAGGCCGGTCAGCCCCAGCATTTT. This gives the protein CATRIEAGQPQHF.

The chain is built from TRBV11-2 and TRBJ1-4, with 7 bases aligning to TRBD1. The CDR3 length is 15 residues. The ends lost 3 bases at V and 8 bases at J; junction bases unmatched: 9. From germline, CDR1 is SGHAT and CDR2 FQNNGV. CDR3 loop: CASSLGQGVREKLFF. For the CDR3, the DNA is TGTGCCAGCAGCTTGGGCCAGGGGGTGAGAGAAAAACTGTTTTTT.

The chain recombines TRBV5-4 with TRBJ2-2; maybe TRBD2 (5 bases). CDR3 length: 14 amino acids. Germline assignment: CDR1 SGHNT and CDR2 YYREEE (reference sequence). Trimming shortened V by 3 bases and J by 4 bases, and 10 bases separated the two germline ends. As DNA, the CDR3 is TGTGCCAGCAGCTCGGGAAAGATCACCGGGGAGCTGTTTTTT. This sequence encodes CASSSGKITGELFF.

The rearrangement links TRBV6-2 or TRBV6-3 to TRBJ1-2; 8 nucleotides align to TRBD1. CDR1 is MNHEY, CDR2 SVGEGT, per germline. With 5 bases clipped from V and 4 bases from J, the junction kept 9 bases outside the gene matches. There are 15 residues in the CDR3. In DNA form, the CDR3 reads TGTGCCAGCAGTAAATCAGGGGGCGCTGGCTATGGCTACACCTTC. It yields the protein CASSKSGGAGYGYTF.

The rearrangement uses TRBV5-1 and TRBJ2-5; TRBD1 aligns across 7 bases. V lost 0 bases and J lost 4; bases outside the gene matches: 3. The CDR3 covers 14 residues. CDR1 SGHRS and CDR2 YFSETQ come from the germline V gene. As DNA, the CDR3 is TGCGCCAGCAGCTTGGCGGGACAGACAGAGACCCAGTACTTC. Translation: CASSLAGQTETQYF.

This rearrangement joins TRBV6-2 or TRBV6-3 to TRBJ2-3, with a tentative D call TRBD1 (5 bases). The CDR3 has 16 amino acids. Per the germline V gene, CDR1 is MNHEY and CDR2 is SVGEGT. V dropped 2 bases and J dropped 0 bases, with 12 bases sitting between them. In DNA, the CDR3 is TGTGCCAGCAGTTACCGACAGTTTTATAGCACAGATACGCAGTATTTT. Translation: CASSYRQFYSTDTQYF.

This sequence joins TRBV27 and TRBJ2-3, with TRBD1 matching 10 bases. This CDR3 is 16 amino acids long. The germline gives CDR1 MNHEY, CDR2 SMNVEV (reference sequence). The V segment lost 3 bases and the J segment 6 bases; nucleotides outside the gene matches: 9. CDR3 sequence: CASSLRTGGLRDTQYF. CDR3 coding DNA: TGTGCCAGCAGTTTGCGGACAGGGGGGCTAAGGGATACGCAGTATTTT.

The chain uses TRBV2 and TRBJ1-5, with 7 bases identical to TRBD1. CDR3 length: 14 residues. Trimming at V came to 3 bases and at J to 8 bases, leaving 7 bases not matched to a gene. Germline loops: CDR1 SNHLY, CDR2 FYNNEI. The CDR3 nucleotides are TGTGCCAGCAGTGACCAGGGGGGTCTTAAGCCCCAGCATTTT. Translating it yields CASSDQGGLKPQHF.

The chain uses TRBV5-1 and TRBJ1-2; 10 nucleotides align to TRBD1. The CDR3 length is 15 residues. The V gene end was trimmed by 0 bases and the J gene end by 4 bases; junction bases not matched to a gene: 3. Germline CDR1 SGHRS, CDR2 YFSETQ. CDR3: CASSLGTGGAYGYTF. For the CDR3, the DNA is TGCGCCAGCAGCTTGGGGACAGGGGGGGCCTATGGCTACACCTTC.

This chain links TRBV18 with TRBJ1-5; TRBD1 matches 9 bases. After removal of 6 bases from V and 7 bases from J, the junction contained 16 bases not matched to a gene. The germline V gene encodes CDR1 KGHSH and CDR2 LQKENI. The CDR3 totals 17 residues. The CDR3 nucleotides are TGTGCCAGCTCCTATATCCCATGGACAGGGGTTGGGCAGCCCCAGCATTTT. It translates to CASSYIPWTGVGQPQHF.

This clone was counted once. The chain employs TRBV27 and TRBJ1-4; 7 positions agree with TRBD1. Germline CDR1 MNHEY, CDR2 SMNVEV (reference sequence). V was pared by 4 bases and J by 8 bases, with 7 bases of the junction left unmatched. CDR3 length: 14 amino acids. CDR3 coding DNA: TGTGCCAGCAGTTCAAGACAGGGAAGCGAAAAACTGTTTTTT. Translated, it gives CASSSRQGSEKLFF.

The V and J genes are TRBV9 and TRBJ2-7; 9 bases are shared with TRBD2. The CDR3 totals 16 residues. Germline CDR1 is SGDLS and CDR2 is YYNGEE. The V segment lost 0 bases and the J segment 3 bases; nucleotides outside the gene matches: 7. The CDR3 protein is CASSVAEAGGNYEQYF. The CDR3 DNA reads as TGTGCCAGCAGCGTAGCTGAAGCGGGGGGAAACTACGAGCAGTACTTC.

The V gene is TRBV12-1, the J gene TRBJ2-7; the listed D gene, TRBD2, was not tested against the DNA. TRBV12-1 is reported as a pseudogene. CDR3 size: 19 residues. CDR3 region: CASSFKGMRGDPNSYEQYF. The DNA of the CDR3 is TGTGCCAGCAGCTTTAAAGGTATGCGCGGGGACCCCAACTCCTACGAGCAGTACTTC.

V is TRBV2 and J is TRBJ1-1, with D perhaps matching TRBD1 (6 bases). The V gene lost 6 bases and the J gene lost 5 bases, with 16 bases spanning the gap. The CDR3 sequence is 14 residues long. Looked up from germline, CDR1 is SNHLY and CDR2 is FYNNEI. CDR3: CASRVQGVWTEAFF. The CDR3 DNA reads TGTGCCAGCAGGGTACAGGGAGTTTGGACTGAAGCTTTCTTT.

With respect to this clone: The sample has other DNA sequences that encode this CDR3 too. The V call is TRBV18, the J call TRBJ2-3, with D possibly being TRBD2 (5 bases). The CDR3 runs to 14 residues. Germline V gene sequence: CDR1 KGHSH, CDR2 LQKENI. V lost 3 bases to trimming and J lost 0 bases, with 7 bases between them. CDR3 sequence reads: CASSPRTSTDTQYF. CDR3 DNA: TGTGCCAGCTCACCCAGGACTAGCACAGATACGCAGTATTTT.